Sequencing of this T cell receptor beta chain was carried out in a study of T cell responses to AZD1222 COVID-19 vaccine. Notes on this clone: The antigen remains unidentified.

The germline gives CDR1 SGHDN, CDR2 FVKESK. This CDR3 comprises 14 residues. Trimming removed 6 bases at V and 3 bases at J, with 14 bases between. General observations from the study: Vaccine-associated CD4 TCRs ranged over spike, dominating at 160-218 and 743-854. Most donors were white British, females outnumbered males, and clonal diversity was possibly underestimated. Breadth and depth of Spike-specific TCRs rose after two AZD1222 doses.

Profiled with immunoSEQ multiplex PCR; TCRdb holds only in-frame clones, not every one. The sample yields fewer than 250,000 clones, around 94% seen once. This chain joins TRBV14 and TRBJ1-1; possibly TRBD1 for D (5 bases). The TCR originated in an adult in good health. The sample here was peripheral blood, taken on day 0 of AZD1222 vaccination. The DNA of the CDR3 is TGTGCCAGCAGGATTTCAGGGAGCTACACTGAAGCTTTCTTT. This translates into CASRISGSYTEAFF. The full variable domain, its missing parts supplied by reference TRBV14 and TRBJ1-1, is EAGVTQFPSHSVIEKGQTVTLRCDPISGHDNLYWYRRVMGKEIKFLLHFVKESKQDESGMPNNRFLAERTGGTYSTLKVQPAELEDSGVYFCASRISGSYTEAFFGQGTRLTVV.